The T cell receptor (beta chain) described here comes from a study of neurological immune-mediated disorders. Study conclusions and caveats: HTLV-1-associated myelopathy displayed the greatest TCR clonal expansion, and multiple sclerosis exhibited the smallest, lower than that of healthy controls.

Time point given: technical triplicate 3. cDNA synthesis was performed by 5'RACE with 10-nucleotide random UMIs. One entry per CDR3 protein, called by TCRdb with MiXCR from the 5' RACE reads. The sample lists about 44,000 distinct CDR3 sequences, roughly a fifth occurring once. Per the germline V gene, CDR1 is MGHRA and CDR2 is YSYEKL. With 2 bases removed from V and 0 bases from J, the gap between germline ends came to 9 bases. CDR3 length equals 15 residues. This clonotype was recorded many times. Its specificity is not known. The chain is built from TRBV4-1 and TRBJ2-3; tentative D call: TRBD1 (6 bases). Material: PBMCs. The source is a man aged 60 to 75 with HTLV-1-associated myelopathy (HAM/TSP). The CDR3 region is CASSQQQGSTDTQYF. The DNA of the CDR3 is TGCGCCAGCAGCCAACAACAGGGTAGCACAGATACGCAGTATTTT.